The rows below give T cell receptor beta chains drawn from one sample of a study of Graves' ophthalmopathy and Graves' hyperthyroidism. Via MiXCR, TCRdb re-called the multiplex PCR reads, giving one row per CDR3 protein. Of 650,000 to 900,000 distinct CDR3 sequences listed, 35% to 50% are singletons. Sequenced: peripheral blood. The receptors shown here come from an adult man with Graves' ophthalmopathy. The CDR3 runs from the conserved cysteine through the conserved F or W. The D gene is left open where the match is weak. Only some rows state a clone size, as once, few, many or a class for expanded clones.

size: many; V: TRBV19; J: TRBJ2-6; D: TRBD1; DNA: TGTGCCAGTAGTGACATGACAGGGTCTGGGGCCAACGTCCTGACTTTC; CDR3: CASSDMTGSGANVLTF
size: many; V: TRBV19; J: TRBJ1-5; D: NA; DNA: TGTGCCAGTAGTACATCGGGGAGAACGACCCAGCATTTT; CDR3: CASSTSGRTTQHF
size: once; V: TRBV19; J: TRBJ2-6; D: TRBD1; DNA: TGTGCCAGTAGTATATACAGGGGGATGGGAGTCCTGACTTTC; CDR3: CASSIYRGMGVLTF
size: few; V: TRBV7-8; J: TRBJ1-1; D: TRBD1; DNA: TGTGCCAGCAGCTTAGTAGCCCGGGACAGGGGAAGGTGGTTCACTGAAGCTTTCTTT; CDR3: CASSLVARDRGRWFTEAFF
size: NA; V: TRBV19; J: TRBJ1-5; D: NA; DNA: TGTGCCAGTAGTTCAAAGGAGGGGCCCTATCTCAATCAGCCCCAGCATTTT; CDR3: CASSSKEGPYLNQPQHF
size: many; V: TRBV9; J: TRBJ2-7; D: TRBD1; DNA: TGTGCCAGCAGCGTGGGACAGATCGACGAGCAGTACTTC; CDR3: CASSVGQIDEQYF
size: NA; V: TRBV9; J: TRBJ2-7; D: TRBD2; DNA: TGTGCCAGCAGCGGCGGACTAGCGGGACTCCCCTACGAGCAGTACTTC; CDR3: CASSGGLAGLPYEQYF
size: many; V: TRBV15; J: TRBJ1-2; D: TRBD1; DNA: TGTGCCACCAGCAGTCCCGGGACAGGGTTGTATGGCTACACCTTC; CDR3: CATSSPGTGLYGYTF
size: few; V: TRBV7-3; J: TRBJ2-7; D: NA; DNA: TGTGCCAGCAGCCCCTCTCTGGGGGCCAGCGAGCAGTACTTC; CDR3: CASSPSLGASEQYF
size: few; V: TRBV29-1; J: TRBJ2-3; D: NA; DNA: TGCAGCGTTGAGCCCGATACGCAGTATTTT; CDR3: CSVEPDTQYF
size: many; V: TRBV29-1; J: TRBJ1-4; D: NA; DNA: TGCAGCGTTGTCCCCCGGGGGGGTAATGAAAAACTGTTTTTT; CDR3: CSVVPRGGNEKLFF
size: NA; V: TRBV20-1; J: TRBJ1-2; D: NA; DNA: TGCAGTGCTAGCCCAGGGAGCCCGGGCTATGGCTACACCTTC; CDR3: CSASPGSPGYGYTF
size: NA; V: TRBV7-2; J: TRBJ1-5; D: TRBD1; DNA: TGTGCCAGCAGTGTACTAGACAGGGGCAGCAATCAGCCCCAGCATTTT; CDR3: CASSVLDRGSNQPQHF
size: NA; V: TRBV5-1; J: TRBJ1-3; D: TRBD1; DNA: TGCGCCAGCAGCCTTGGACAGGGGGCGAACTCTGGAAACACCATATATTTT; CDR3: CASSLGQGANSGNTIYF
size: many; V: TRBV10-3; J: TRBJ1-2; D: NA; DNA: TGTGCCATCAGATTGACAGAGGTTAACTATGGCTACACCTTC; CDR3: CAIRLTEVNYGYTF
size: NA; V: TRBV19; J: TRBJ1-1; D: NA; DNA: TGTGCCAGTAGTATTGTGGGGCAGCTTAACACTGAAGCTTTCTTT; CDR3: CASSIVGQLNTEAFF
size: NA; V: TRBV5-6; J: TRBJ2-7; D: NA; DNA: TGTGCCAGCAGCTTTGCGATGGGCGAGCAGTACTTC; CDR3: CASSFAMGEQYF
size: few; V: TRBV6-1; J: TRBJ2-6; D: NA; DNA: TGTGCCAGCGCTCAGTGGGCAGCTGGGGCCAACGTCCTGACTTTC; CDR3: CASAQWAAGANVLTF
size: NA; V: TRBV7-9; J: TRBJ1-2; D: NA; DNA: TGTGCCAGCAGCCCGGGGCGAACTAGCGCTAACTATGGCTACACCTTC; CDR3: CASSPGRTSANYGYTF
size: few; V: TRBV6-5; J: TRBJ1-6; D: NA; DNA: TGTGCCAGCAGATCGAGCTCCTATAATTCACCCCTCCACTTT; CDR3: CASRSSSYNSPLHF
size: NA; V: TRBV14; J: TRBJ1-1; D: NA; DNA: TGTGCCAGCAGCCCCCATTTCTTGGGGGCTGAAGCTTTCTTT; CDR3: CASSPHFLGAEAFF
size: many; V: TRBV29-1; J: TRBJ2-7; D: TRBD2; DNA: TGCAGCGTTGCCGGAACTAGCGGGAGTCTAGAAGAGCAGTACTTC; CDR3: CSVAGTSGSLEEQYF
size: NA; V: TRBV20-1; J: TRBJ2-1; D: TRBD2; DNA: TGCAGTGCTAGAGATCTCGCGGGAGGGGTCTGGTTCTTC; CDR3: CSARDLAGGVWFF
size: few; V: TRBV7-2; J: TRBJ2-5; D: NA; DNA: TGTGCCAGCAGTTCTCCTAAAGAGACCCAGTACTTC; CDR3: CASSSPKETQYF
size: once; V: TRBV7-9; J: TRBJ1-2; D: NA; DNA: TGTGCCAGCAGCCACGATCCCCCAGAGAACTATGGCTACACCTTC; CDR3: CASSHDPPENYGYTF
size: many; V: TRBV29-1; J: TRBJ2-7; D: TRBD1; DNA: TGCAGCGTTGAGCCCCGGGACAGGGAATCCTACGAGCAGTACTTC; CDR3: CSVEPRDRESYEQYF
size: few; V: TRBV4-3; J: TRBJ2-7; D: NA; DNA: TGCGCCAGCAGCCAAGTTGCCGGCAGATCCTACGAGCAGTACTTC; CDR3: CASSQVAGRSYEQYF
size: few; V: TRBV15; J: TRBJ1-4; D: TRBD1; DNA: TGTGCCACCAGCAGAGGGACAGGGATTAATGAAAAACTGTTTTTT; CDR3: CATSRGTGINEKLFF
size: many; V: TRBV11-2; J: TRBJ1-1; D: NA; DNA: TGTGCCAGCAGCTTGGTTCCCACTGAAGCTTTCTTT; CDR3: CASSLVPTEAFF
size: NA; V: TRBV9; J: TRBJ1-6; D: NA; DNA: TGTGCCAGCAGCATGCGTGCTTACAATTCACCCCTCCACTTT; CDR3: CASSMRAYNSPLHF
size: NA; V: TRBV20-1; J: TRBJ2-7; D: TRBD2; DNA: TGCAGTGCCCCGGGACTAGCGGGAAGGAGGGAGCAGTACTTC; CDR3: CSAPGLAGRREQYF
size: NA; V: TRBV10-3; J: TRBJ1-2; D: NA; DNA: TGTGCCAGCAACGGCGCGAATAGCTATGGCTACACCTTC; CDR3: CASNGANSYGYTF
size: NA; V: TRBV6-1; J: TRBJ2-2; D: NA; DNA: TGTGCCAGCAGTGAATTTTACAGTGCGAACACCGGGGAGCTGTTTTTT; CDR3: CASSEFYSANTGELFF
size: few; V: TRBV14; J: TRBJ1-4; D: NA; DNA: TGTGCCAGCAGCCGAGCATTGGCGGAAAAACTGTTTTTT; CDR3: CASSRALAEKLFF
size: once; V: TRBV11-2; J: TRBJ2-7; D: TRBD2; DNA: TGTGCCAGCAGCCCCGGGACTAGTCACTACGAGCAGTACTTC; CDR3: CASSPGTSHYEQYF
size: NA; V: TRBV2; J: TRBJ2-5; D: NA; DNA: TGTGCCAGTCGGGACGGCGGTCGAGAGACCCAGTACTTC; CDR3: CASRDGGRETQYF
size: few; V: TRBV9; J: TRBJ2-7; D: NA; DNA: TGTGCCAGCAGCGTCGATTCGAGGTCCTACGAGCAGTACTTC; CDR3: CASSVDSRSYEQYF
size: few; V: TRBV7-3; J: TRBJ2-7; D: NA; DNA: TGTGCCAGCAGCTCCTATGGGCCGAACTACGAGCAGTACTTC; CDR3: CASSSYGPNYEQYF
size: NA; V: TRBV13; J: TRBJ2-5; D: TRBD2; DNA: TGTGCCAGCAGTCCACTACTAGCGACCTCCGGGACCCAGTACTTC; CDR3: CASSPLLATSGTQYF
size: NA; V: TRBV7-9; J: TRBJ1-1; D: NA; DNA: TGTGCCAGCATCCGCAGATGGAACACTGAAGCTTTCTTT; CDR3: CASIRRWNTEAFF
size: NA; V: TRBV24-1; J: TRBJ1-5; D: NA; DNA: TGTGCCAACAGTTTCCCCTTTCCGCCCCAGCATTTT; CDR3: CANSFPFPPQHF
size: few; V: TRBV29-1; J: TRBJ2-5; D: NA; DNA: TGCAGCGCTGGAGCCTCAGGAGAGACCCAGTACTTC; CDR3: CSAGASGETQYF
size: many; V: TRBV9; J: TRBJ1-4; D: TRBD1; DNA: TGTGCCAGCAGCGTAGGTCAGGGGGACTCGCGTGAAAAACTGTTTTTT; CDR3: CASSVGQGDSREKLFF
size: few; V: TRBV7-9; J: TRBJ2-7; D: NA; DNA: TGTGCCAGCAGCTACGGACAGTCCCCCTCCTACGAGCAGTACTTC; CDR3: CASSYGQSPSYEQYF
size: NA; V: TRBV24-1; J: TRBJ2-1; D: TRBD1; DNA: TGTGCCACCAGGACAGGGCACAATGAGCAGTTCTTC; CDR3: CATRTGHNEQFF
size: NA; V: TRBV25-1; J: TRBJ2-7; D: NA; DNA: TGTGCCAGCAGTTTAAAGAGGAAGGGGACCTTCTCCTACGAGCAGTACTTC; CDR3: CASSLKRKGTFSYEQYF
size: NA; V: TRBV7-7; J: TRBJ1-3; D: NA; DNA: TGTGCTAGCAGCCGACGGGGGAACACCATATATTTT; CDR3: CASSRRGNTIYF
size: NA; V: TRBV7-2; J: TRBJ2-7; D: TRBD2; DNA: TGTGCCAGCAGCGCCGGACTAGCGGGAGGGTTCGAGCAGTACTTC; CDR3: CASSAGLAGGFEQYF
size: NA; V: TRBV2; J: TRBJ2-6; D: TRBD1; DNA: TGTGCCAGCACCACCCAGGGGGCGCGGGTCTCTGGGGCCAACGTCCTGACTTTC; CDR3: CASTTQGARVSGANVLTF
size: NA; V: TRBV24-1; J: TRBJ1-2; D: NA; DNA: TGTGCTAGTGGACGCGGTGCGGCGGGCTATGGCTACACCTTC; CDR3: CASGRGAAGYGYTF
size: NA; V: TRBV5-1; J: TRBJ2-2; D: NA; DNA: TGTGCCAGCAGCGAGTATGGGGGCACCGGGGAGCTGTTTTTT; CDR3: CASSEYGGTGELFF
size: NA; V: TRBV7-2; J: TRBJ2-7; D: TRBD1; DNA: TGTGCCAGCAGTTTATCGGCGGCAGGGGGTGGGTACGAGCAGTACTTC; CDR3: CASSLSAAGGGYEQYF
size: few; V: TRBV11-2; J: TRBJ1-1; D: TRBD1; DNA: TGTGCCAGCAGCATCTACAGGGGGCGGTTCGCTGAAGCTTTCTTT; CDR3: CASSIYRGRFAEAFF
size: NA; V: TRBV20-1; J: TRBJ2-5; D: NA; DNA: TGCAGTGCGGACTCCCGAGGGGAGACCCAGTACTTC; CDR3: CSADSRGETQYF
size: NA; V: TRBV19; J: TRBJ1-5; D: NA; DNA: TGTGCCAGTAGTATTGTGAGGGACTGGGGGATTTCCGATCAGCCCCAGCATTTT; CDR3: CASSIVRDWGISDQPQHF
size: NA; V: TRBV9; J: TRBJ1-3; D: NA; DNA: TGTGCCAGCAGCGTAGCCAGTACTGGAAACACCATATATTTT; CDR3: CASSVASTGNTIYF
size: many; V: TRBV10-1; J: TRBJ1-2; D: NA; DNA: TGCGCCAGCAGTGATCTTCCGGATTCTGGCTACACCTTC; CDR3: CASSDLPDSGYTF